The clone carrying this T cell receptor beta chain has just a few counts. Other DNA sequences in this sample translate to the same CDR3. As for treatment: randomized to nivolumab then ipilimumab (arm A) or the reverse (arm B). Live CD3+CD8+ CD19− CD56− cells were sorted from PBMCs. The data belong to a study of sequential checkpoint blockade in melanoma. Study as a whole: Randomization was 1:1 between first-line nivolumab→ipilimumab and ipilimumab→nivolumab. After both sequences, patients received maintenance nivolumab.

Assay used: immunoSEQ multiplex PCR; TCRdb lists only in-frame clones, some missing. The table records some 11,000 clones, about four fifths of them present only once. In germline, CDR1 is KGHSH, CDR2 LQKENI. CDR3 size: 14 residues. V trimming: 6 bases; J trimming: 8 bases; junction bases outside the gene matches: 7. The chain employs TRBV18 and TRBJ1-6; 7 bases align to TRBD1. The receptor's source is a human donor with melanoma. The starting material was CD8+ T cells sorted from blood (inferred from file names), obtained from a patient given nivolumab and ipilimumab in sequence. The DNA of the CDR3 is TGTGCCAGCTCTCCGACAGGGTATTATTCACCCCTCCACTTT. As protein: CASSPTGYYSPLHF.